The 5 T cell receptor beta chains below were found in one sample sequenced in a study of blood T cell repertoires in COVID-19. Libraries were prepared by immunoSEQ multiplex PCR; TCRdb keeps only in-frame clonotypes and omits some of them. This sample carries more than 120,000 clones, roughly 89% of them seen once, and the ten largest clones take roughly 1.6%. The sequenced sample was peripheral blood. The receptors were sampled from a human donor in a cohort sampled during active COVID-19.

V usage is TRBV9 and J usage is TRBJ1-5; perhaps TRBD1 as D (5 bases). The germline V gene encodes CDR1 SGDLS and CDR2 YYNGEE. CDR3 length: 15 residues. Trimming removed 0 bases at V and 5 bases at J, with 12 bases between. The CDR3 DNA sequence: TGTGCCAGCAGCGTAGGCAGGGCTCGACATCAGCCCCAGCATTTT. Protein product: CASSVGRARHQPQHF.

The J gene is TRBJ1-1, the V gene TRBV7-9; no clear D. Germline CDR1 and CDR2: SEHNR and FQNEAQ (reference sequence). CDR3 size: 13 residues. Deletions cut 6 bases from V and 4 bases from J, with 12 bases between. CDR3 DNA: TGTGCCAGCAGTCGGGTTTTGGGCACTGAAGCTTTCTTT. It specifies CASSRVLGTEAFF.

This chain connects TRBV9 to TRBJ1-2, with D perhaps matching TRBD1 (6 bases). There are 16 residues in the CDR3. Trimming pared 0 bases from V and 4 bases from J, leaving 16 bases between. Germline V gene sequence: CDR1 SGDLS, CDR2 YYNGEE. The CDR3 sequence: CASSVAGPGVGYGYTF. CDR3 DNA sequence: TGTGCCAGCAGCGTAGCTGGACCAGGGGTGGGCTATGGCTACACCTTC.

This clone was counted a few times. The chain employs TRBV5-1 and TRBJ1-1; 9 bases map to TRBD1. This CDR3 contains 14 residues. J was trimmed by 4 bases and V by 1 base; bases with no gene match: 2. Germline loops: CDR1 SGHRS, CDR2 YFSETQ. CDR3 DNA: TGCGCCAGCAGCTTGTCGGGACAGGGCACTGAAGCTTTCTTT. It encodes CASSLSGQGTEAFF.

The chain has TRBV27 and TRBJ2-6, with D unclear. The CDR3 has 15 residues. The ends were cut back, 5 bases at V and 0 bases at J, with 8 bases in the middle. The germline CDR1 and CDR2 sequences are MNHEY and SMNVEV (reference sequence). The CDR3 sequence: CASSLRYSGANVLTF. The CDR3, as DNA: TGTGCCAGCAGTCTCCGGTACTCTGGGGCCAACGTCCTGACTTTC.